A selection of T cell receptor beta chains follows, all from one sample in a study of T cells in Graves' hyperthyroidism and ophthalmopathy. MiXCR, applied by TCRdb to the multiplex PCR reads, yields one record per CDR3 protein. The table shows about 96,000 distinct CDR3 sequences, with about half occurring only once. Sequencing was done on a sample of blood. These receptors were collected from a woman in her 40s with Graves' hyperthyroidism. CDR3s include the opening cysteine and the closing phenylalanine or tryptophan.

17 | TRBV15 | CATNPGETDSTNYGYTF
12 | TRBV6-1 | CASEGVAYEQYF
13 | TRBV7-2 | CASSSDFSHGYTF
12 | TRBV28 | CASSLRPAGYTF
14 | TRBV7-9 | CASSATGGHYGYTF
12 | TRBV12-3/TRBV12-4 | CASSYHQRPTQF
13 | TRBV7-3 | CASSLTRSGELFF
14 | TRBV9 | CASSVGVGNQPQHF
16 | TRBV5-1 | CASSLSAVPSGDGYAF
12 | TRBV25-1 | CASRQGRGTQYF
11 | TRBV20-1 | CSAGHNYEQYF
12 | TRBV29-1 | CSLWTGNEKLFF
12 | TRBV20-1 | CSASESNQPQHF
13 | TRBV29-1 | CSVTGRRVGELFF
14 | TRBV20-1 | CSASRTSGRTGQYF
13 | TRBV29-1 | CSVGGGMNYGYTF
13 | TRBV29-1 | CSVELVGYSPLHF
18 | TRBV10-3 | CAISDSGRRKSNTGELFF
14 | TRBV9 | CASSVSATSDGYTF
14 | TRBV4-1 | CASSQDEGGFEQYF
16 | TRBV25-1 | CASSPRWLAGVETQYF
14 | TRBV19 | CASSILRQLYGYTF
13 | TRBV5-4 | CASSQLGGYEQYF
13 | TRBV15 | CATSPRGDGGYTF
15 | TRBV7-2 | CASSLVVGPQETQYF
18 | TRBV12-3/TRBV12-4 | CASSLAGGLAGHPYEQYF
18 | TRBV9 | CASSYTDRGDEQHYGYTF
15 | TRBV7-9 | CASSRGGGMNTEAFF
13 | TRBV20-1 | CSAGGVSTDTQYF
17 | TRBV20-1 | CSARQVSYEQYTGELFF
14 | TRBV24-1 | CATNQDGYEDEQYF
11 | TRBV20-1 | CSASTEETQHF
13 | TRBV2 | CAGSERPNTEAFF
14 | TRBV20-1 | CSARRSGGSYEQYF
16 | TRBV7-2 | CASSSSVRSVGSPLHF